This TCR beta chain was retrieved from a study of vaccination and CD4 T cells after COVID-19. Study summary: As their vaccination, participants received two doses of either BNT162b2 or mRNA-1273 vaccine. Cultures that served as controls received a CEFX pool, an HIV-1 Nef pool, or no peptide.

Treatment reported: roughly ten-day PBMC culture with coronavirus spike peptide pools or control peptides (ViraFEST assay). Positive PCR dates ranged from March to December 2020; these dates predated US Alpha, Beta and Delta variants. Cultured CD4+ T cells had their DNA profiled by the Oncomine TCR Beta short-read assay. After culture, CD4+ T cells served as the source for genomic DNA extraction. MiXCR, run by TCRdb on the PCR reads, gives a single entry per CDR3 protein. The sample consists of approximately 18,000 distinct CDR3 sequences, around 46% of them appearing once. About this clonotype: What it binds is not known.

The CDR3 has 17 amino acids. CDR1 is SGHKS, CDR2 YYEKEE, per germline (reference sequence). The ends were cut back, 0 bases at V and 4 bases at J, with 16 bases in the middle. Material: CD4+ T cells from blood, cultured in vitro, obtained after SARS-CoV-2 vaccination. This receptor was taken from a human donor who had recovered from COVID-19. V is TRBV5-5 and J is TRBJ2-2, with a possible D match to TRBD2 (6 bases). CDR3 DNA: TGTGCCAGCAGCTTGGTTCGGGACTCTCGAGGCACCGGGGAGCTGTTTTTT. It encodes CASSLVRDSRGTGELFF.